Listed here is a single T cell receptor beta chain. The data stem from a study of control samples from healthy donors and cancer patients. The CDR3 has 12 amino acids. The V gene's germline CDR1 is MNHEY and CDR2 SVGAGI. The ends were cut back, 6 bases at V and 9 bases at J, with 14 bases in the middle. The table came from immunoSEQ multiplex PCR; TCRdb's copy has only in-frame clones and leaves some out. The sample has around 100,000 clones; 80% to 90% are singletons. Sequencing was carried out using PBMCs. The rearrangement uses TRBV6-5 and TRBJ2-5, with D possibly being TRBD1 (6 bases). This clonotype was sampled from a man aged 55 to 69 with lung cancer. CDR3 in amino acids: CASSSGERPQYF. CDR3 DNA sequence: TGTGCCAGCAGCTCAGGGGAAAGGCCCCAGTACTTC.